A selection of T cell receptor beta chains follows, all from one sample in a study of T cells in Graves' hyperthyroidism and ophthalmopathy. One entry per CDR3 protein results from TCRdb running MiXCR on the multiplex PCR reads. The sample records more than 300,000 distinct CDR3 sequences, roughly 13% being singletons. The specimen sequenced was blood. Source of these receptors: a woman in her thirties with Graves' hyperthyroidism. Each CDR3 is given with its conserved first and last residue. D genes are given only for firm matches. Clone size is shown for a subset of rows, as once, few, many or a class of expanded clone.

few,NA,TRBJ2-7,TRBV7-6,TGTGCCAGCAGCTTACGGGCCCGCGGGACCACCTACGAGCAGTACTTC,CASSLRARGTTYEQYF
few,NA,TRBJ1-2,TRBV29-1,TGCAGCGTTGTAAAGGGGGGGGGCTACACCTTC,CSVVKGGGYTF
many,NA,TRBJ2-7,TRBV7-9,TGTGCCACCGAGGGACTCGACTACGAGCAGTACTTC,CATEGLDYEQYF
NA,NA,TRBJ2-3,TRBV5-1,TGCGCCAGCAGCCCGACTGTCACAGATACGCAGTATTTT,CASSPTVTDTQYF
many,NA,TRBJ2-7,TRBV12-3/TRBV12-4,TGTGCCAGCAGTTTAACTCGGCGGGCCGACTACGAGCAGTACTTC,CASSLTRRADYEQYF
NA,NA,TRBJ2-1,TRBV19,TGTGCCAGTAGTGCGACTACCGGCCGTTACAATGAGCAGTTCTTC,CASSATTGRYNEQFF
many,NA,TRBJ2-3,TRBV7-9,TGTGCCAGCAGCTTAGCGCAAGATACGCAGTATTTT,CASSLAQDTQYF
few,NA,TRBJ1-2,TRBV5-1,TGCGCCAGCAACTGGGGGGAAGCGACCCCGCTCGGGGGCTACACCTTC,CASNWGEATPLGGYTF
NA,TRBD1,TRBJ2-3,TRBV30,TGTGCCTGGAGTGAAGGGACAGCCCACACAGATACGCAGTATTTT,CAWSEGTAHTDTQYF
NA,NA,TRBJ2-6,TRBV7-9,TGTGCCAGCAGCGCGGGCCTCTCTGGGGCCGACGTCCTGACTTTC,CASSAGLSGADVLTF
many,NA,TRBJ2-3,TRBV6-1,TGTGCCAGCAGTGAAGCTGAGGAGGCAGATACGCAGTATTTT,CASSEAEEADTQYF
few,NA,TRBJ2-6,TRBV2,TGTGCCAGCAGGGGACGGAGCTCTGGGGCCAACGTCCTGACTTTC,CASRGRSSGANVLTF
NA,NA,TRBJ2-5,TRBV18,TGTGCCAGCTCACAAAAGAGTCCCCAGTACTTC,CASSQKSPQYF
many,TRBD2,TRBJ2-1,TRBV25-1,TGTGCCAGCAGTCTCCACCGACTAGCGGGAGGCTATGAGCAGTTCTTC,CASSLHRLAGGYEQFF
many,TRBD1,TRBJ2-5,TRBV20-1,TGCAGTGCTCCAAAGCCGGCGGGACAGGGGGGGAAGTACCAAGAGACCCAGTACTTC,CSAPKPAGQGGKYQETQYF
NA,NA,TRBJ1-1,TRBV2,TGTGCCAGCAGCCCCGGGGGGGGGCAACGTTTCTCTGAAGCTTTCTTT,CASSPGGGQRFSEAFF
many,TRBD1,TRBJ2-2,TRBV24-1,TGTGCCACCAGTGTTGCCGGGACAGCGATGTTCGCGAACACCGGGGAGCTGTTTTTT,CATSVAGTAMFANTGELFF
many,NA,TRBJ1-4,TRBV9,TGTGCCAGCAGCCCACGGGCAGGGTCGAGTGAAAAACTGTTTTTT,CASSPRAGSSEKLFF
NA,NA,TRBJ1-3,TRBV6-6,TGTGCCAGCAGTTACCTCCAGGACCGCTCTGGAAACACCATATATTTT,CASSYLQDRSGNTIYF
many,NA,TRBJ1-2,TRBV2,TGTGCCAGCAGTGCGGAGGTCGGTGGCTACACCTTC,CASSAEVGGYTF
many,NA,TRBJ2-7,TRBV7-2,TGTGCCAGCAGTTTAGATCCTGGACTCTACGAGCAGTACTTC,CASSLDPGLYEQYF
few,NA,TRBJ2-3,TRBV11-2,TGTGCCAGCAGCTCTAACAGGGCGGTCACAGATACGCAGTATTTT,CASSSNRAVTDTQYF
many,TRBD1,TRBJ2-2,TRBV9,TGTGCCAGCAGCGCTCTCAAAAAACAGGGGTCAATCTGGGAGCTGTTTTTT,CASSALKKQGSIWELFF
many,TRBD1,TRBJ1-1,TRBV29-1,TGCAGCGTCTCAGGGGGTTTAGGCACTGAAGCTTTCTTT,CSVSGGLGTEAFF